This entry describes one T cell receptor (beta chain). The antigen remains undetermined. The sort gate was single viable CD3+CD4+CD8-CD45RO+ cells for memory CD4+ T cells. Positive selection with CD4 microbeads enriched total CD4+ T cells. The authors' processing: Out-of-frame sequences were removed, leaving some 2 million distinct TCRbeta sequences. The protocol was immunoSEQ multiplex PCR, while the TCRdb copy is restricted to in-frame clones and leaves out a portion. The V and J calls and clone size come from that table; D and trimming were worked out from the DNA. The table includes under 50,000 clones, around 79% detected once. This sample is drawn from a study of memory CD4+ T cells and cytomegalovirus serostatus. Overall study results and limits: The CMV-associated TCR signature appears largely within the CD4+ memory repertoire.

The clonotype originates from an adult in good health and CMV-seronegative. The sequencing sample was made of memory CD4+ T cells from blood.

The CDR3 loop reads CASSVLRGASEKLFF. The CDR3 bases are TGTGCCAGCAGTGTGCTAAGGGGGGCTAGCGAAAAACTGTTTTTT. The gene calls are TRBV6-1 and TRBJ1-4; maybe TRBD1 (6 bases). The V and J ends lost 4 bases and 8 bases respectively, with 17 bases between them. CDR1 is MNHNS and CDR2 is SASEGT in the germline V gene. The CDR3 totals 15 residues.